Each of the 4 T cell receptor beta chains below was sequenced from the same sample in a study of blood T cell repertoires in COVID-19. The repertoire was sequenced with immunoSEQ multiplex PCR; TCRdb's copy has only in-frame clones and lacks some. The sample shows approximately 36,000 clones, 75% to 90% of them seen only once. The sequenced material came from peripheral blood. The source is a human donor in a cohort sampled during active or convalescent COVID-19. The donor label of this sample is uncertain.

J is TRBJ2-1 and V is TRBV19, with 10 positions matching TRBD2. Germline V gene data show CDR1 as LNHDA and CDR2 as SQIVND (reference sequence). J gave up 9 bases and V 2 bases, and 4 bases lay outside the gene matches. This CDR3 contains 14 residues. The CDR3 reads CASSIQREGFEQFF. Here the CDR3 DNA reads TGTGCCAGTAGTATACAGCGGGAGGGGTTTGAGCAGTTCTTC. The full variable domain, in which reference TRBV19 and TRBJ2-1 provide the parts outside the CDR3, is DGGITQSPKYLFRKEGQNVTLSCEQNLNHDAMYWYRQDPGQGLRLIYYSQIVNDFQKGDIAEGYSVSREKKESFPLTVTSAQKNPTAFYLCASSIQREGFEQFFGPGTRLTVL.

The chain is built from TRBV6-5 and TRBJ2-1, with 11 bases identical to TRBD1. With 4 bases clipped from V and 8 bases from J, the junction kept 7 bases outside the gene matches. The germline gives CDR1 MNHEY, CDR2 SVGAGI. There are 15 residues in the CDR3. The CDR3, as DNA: TGTGCCAGCAGTTCCGGACAGGGGGCGATCCATGAGCAGTTCTTC. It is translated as CASSSGQGAIHEQFF.

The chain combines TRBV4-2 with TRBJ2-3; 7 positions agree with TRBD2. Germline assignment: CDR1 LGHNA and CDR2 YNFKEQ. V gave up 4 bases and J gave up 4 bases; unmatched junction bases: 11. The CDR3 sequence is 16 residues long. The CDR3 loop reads CASSRVVAGRSDTQYF. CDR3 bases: TGTGCCAGCAGCCGAGTTGTAGCGGGTCGGTCAGATACGCAGTATTTT.

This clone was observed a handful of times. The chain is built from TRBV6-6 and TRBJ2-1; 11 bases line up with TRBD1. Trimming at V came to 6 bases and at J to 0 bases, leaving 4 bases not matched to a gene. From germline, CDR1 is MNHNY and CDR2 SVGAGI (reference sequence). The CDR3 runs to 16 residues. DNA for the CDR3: TGTGCCAGCAGCCGAGGGACAGGGGGCTCCTACAATGAGCAGTTCTTC. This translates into CASSRGTGGSYNEQFF.